This T cell receptor (beta chain) was sequenced for a study of response to subunit inactivated influenza vaccine. Study results and limitations: The authors offered the suggestion that each seasonal influenza vaccination recruits few new T cells.

This clonotype has ten or more counts. Its antigen is not known. Each CDR3 protein gets one entry after TCRdb re-called the RT-PCR reads with MiXCR. The repertoire holds roughly 700,000 distinct CDR3 sequences, with approximately 15% as singletons. The V gene lost 1 base and the J gene lost 6 bases, with 13 bases spanning the gap. The CDR3 is 14 amino acids. The specimen comprised PBMCs from blood, sampled 14 to 15 days before vaccination. This clonotype was obtained from a man in his fifties or sixties who received an inactivated influenza vaccine. The chain links TRBV12-3 or TRBV12-4 to TRBJ2-7, with a possible D match to TRBD1 (7 bases). As DNA, the CDR3 is TGTGCCAGCAGTTTAGGCCAGGGGGGTGGCGAGCAGTACTTC. Protein: CASSLGQGGGEQYF.